Below, 14 T cell receptor beta chains from the same sample are listed, as sequenced in a study of cytomegalovirus exposure and HLA in healthy donors. With 60 Vbeta and 13 Jbeta primers, the PCR was carried out. Some clones are missing from TCRdb's copy, which holds only in-frame ones; the method was immunoSEQ multiplex PCR. The sample comprises about 55,000 clones, about 82% of which are singletons, and approximately 1.4% rests with the top ten. Sequencing was carried out using PBMCs. All receptors derive from a young man in good health and CMV-seronegative.

V is TRBV29-1 and J is TRBJ2-1; D may be TRBD1 (5 bases). The CDR3 covers 13 residues. The V end lost 6 bases, the J end lost 1 base, and 10 bases lay between the germline ends. Germline V gene lookup returns CDR1 SQVTM and CDR2 ANQGSEA. CDR3 coding DNA: TGCAGCGTCCGGACAATGTCCTACAATGAGCAGTTCTTC. Amino acids: CSVRTMSYNEQFF.

This chain uses TRBV27 with TRBJ2-1; 9 positions agree with TRBD2. The CDR3 has 17 amino acids. The trim removed 6 bases at V and 7 bases at J, leaving 16 bases unmatched. From germline, CDR1 is MNHEY and CDR2 SMNVEV (reference sequence). This CDR3 is CASRPMGGGAVRNEQFF. The CDR3 DNA reads TGTGCCAGCAGACCAATGGGCGGGGGGGCGGTGAGGAATGAGCAGTTCTTC.

J is TRBJ1-2 and V is TRBV30, with 9 bases aligning to TRBD1. CDR1 and CDR2 (germline): GTSNPN, SVGIG (reference sequence). CDR3 length: 15 amino acids. With V trimmed by 0 bases and J by 7 bases, 9 bases remained unmatched. Written as DNA, the CDR3 is TGTGCCTGGAGTGTTGGGGGACAGGGCTCAGGTGGCTACACCTTC. Translating it yields CAWSVGGQGSGGYTF.

The rearrangement links TRBV7-2 to TRBJ2-7; TRBD1 aligns across 7 bases. Germline trimming cut 5 bases from V and 0 bases from J; bases unmatched to any gene: 4. This CDR3 has 14 amino acids. Germline V gene sequence: CDR1 SGHTA, CDR2 FQGNSA. CDR3 loop: CASSPRTGSYEQYF. The CDR3 bases are TGTGCCAGCAGCCCCCGGACAGGCTCCTACGAGCAGTACTTC.

The chain uses TRBV2 and TRBJ1-2; 9 nucleotides match TRBD1. The CDR3 runs 15 residues. Losses at the gene ends were 7 bases for V and 4 bases for J; bases not matched to a gene: 10. CDR1 SNHLY and CDR2 FYNNEI come from the germline V gene. CDR3 DNA sequence: TGTGCCAGCACCCCAGGACAGGGGAGAGGCTATGGCTACACCTTC. The encoded protein is CASTPGQGRGYGYTF.

The chain is built from TRBV28 and TRBJ2-3; 8 bases match TRBD2. J lost 1 base, V lost 5 bases, and 2 bases had no gene match. The CDR3 extends over 14 amino acids. CDR1 and CDR2 from the germline V gene are MDHEN and SYDVKM. The CDR3 nucleotides are TGTGCCAGCAGTGGAGCGGGGGGCACAGATACGCAGTATTTT. As protein: CASSGAGGTDTQYF.

This chain uses TRBV30 with TRBJ1-2, with TRBD1 matching over 9 bases. The length of the CDR3 is 17 residues. Unmatched junction bases numbered 9, after V lost 0 bases and J lost 1 base. CDR1 and CDR2 (germline): GTSNPN, SVGIG (reference sequence). The CDR3 coding sequence is TGTGCCTGGAGTGTATATTGGGACAGGGACGTTAACTATGGCTACACCTTC. Protein sequence: CAWSVYWDRDVNYGYTF.

This clone was recorded a few times. The V call is TRBV6-5, the J call TRBJ1-1; D gene uncertain. The CDR3 consists of 16 residues. The V gene's germline CDR1 is MNHEY and CDR2 SVGAGI. V shed 2 bases and J shed 0 bases, with 13 bases lying between them. The CDR3 sequence is CASSYRTKTMNTEAFF. For the CDR3, the DNA is TGTGCCAGCAGTTACCGGACTAAAACTATGAACACTGAAGCTTTCTTT.

The chain is built from TRBV7-2 and TRBJ1-3, with TRBD1 identical over 9 bases. The V and J ends lost 5 bases and 7 bases, in that order; junction bases with no gene match: 3. This CDR3 has 13 residues. The V gene's germline CDR1 is SGHTA and CDR2 FQGNSA. CDR3 coding DNA: TGTGCCAGCAGCGACGGACAGGGGAACACCATATATTTT. It translates to CASSDGQGNTIYF.

This clone occurred a few times. The chain couples TRBV15 to TRBJ2-7; possible D gene TRBD2, 6 bases. V was clipped by 0 bases and J by 13 bases, with 13 bases between them. Germline CDR1 and CDR2: LNHNV and YYDKDF (reference sequence). This CDR3 comprises 12 residues. The CDR3 DNA follows: TGTGCCACCAGCAGAGATAGAACTAGCTCATACTTC. The encoded protein is CATSRDRTSSYF.

The chain couples TRBV6-1 to TRBJ1-5, with 10 positions matching TRBD1. CDR3 length: 20 residues. Germline CDR1 is MNHNS and CDR2 is SASEGT. J was trimmed by 5 bases and V by 2 bases; bases with no gene match: 18. The DNA of the CDR3 is TGTGCCAGCAGTGAACCCCAGGAGATCCGGGACAGGGGACGCGATCAGCCCCAGCATTTT. Amino acid sequence: CASSEPQEIRDRGRDQPQHF.

The gene calls are TRBV18 and TRBJ1-1; TRBD1 matches at 9 bases. The length of the CDR3 is 14 residues. V was pared by 4 bases and J by 1 base, with 1 base of the junction left unmatched. Germline CDR1 and CDR2: KGHSH and LQKENI. CDR3 sequence reads: CASSQTGGNTEAFF. CDR3 DNA: TGTGCCAGCTCACAGACAGGGGGGAACACTGAAGCTTTCTTT.

The rearrangement uses TRBV7-2 and TRBJ2-7, with 7 positions matching TRBD1. The CDR3 has 14 residues. Unmatched junction bases numbered 6, after V lost 5 bases and J lost 2 bases. The germline gives CDR1 SGHTA, CDR2 FQGNSA. The CDR3 loop reads CASSADRVTYEQYF. CDR3 coding DNA: TGTGCCAGCAGCGCCGACAGGGTTACCTACGAGCAGTACTTC. Variable domain in full (rest from reference TRBV7-2 and TRBJ2-7): GAGVSQSPSNKVTEKGKDVELRCDPISGHTALYWYRQSLGQGLEFLIYFQGNSAPDKSGLPSDRFSAERTGGSVSTLTIQRTQQEDSAVYLCASSADRVTYEQYFGPGTRLTVT.

The genes are TRBV7-9 and TRBJ1-4; 8 bases are shared with TRBD1. Trimming took 5 bases from V and 4 from J; bases not matched to a gene: 3. CDR1 is SEHNR and CDR2 is FQNEAQ in the germline V gene (reference sequence). The CDR3 runs to 14 residues. The CDR3 DNA is TGTGCCAGCAGCCAAGGACAGGGTAATGAAAAACTGTTTTTT. Residues: CASSQGQGNEKLFF. The full variable domain, completed using reference TRBV7-9 and TRBJ1-4, is DTGVSQNPRHKITKRGQNVTFRCDPISEHNRLYWYRQTLGQGPEFLTYFQNEAQLEKSRLLSDRFSAERPKGSFSTLEIQRTEQGDSAMYLCASSQGQGNEKLFFGSGTQLSVL.